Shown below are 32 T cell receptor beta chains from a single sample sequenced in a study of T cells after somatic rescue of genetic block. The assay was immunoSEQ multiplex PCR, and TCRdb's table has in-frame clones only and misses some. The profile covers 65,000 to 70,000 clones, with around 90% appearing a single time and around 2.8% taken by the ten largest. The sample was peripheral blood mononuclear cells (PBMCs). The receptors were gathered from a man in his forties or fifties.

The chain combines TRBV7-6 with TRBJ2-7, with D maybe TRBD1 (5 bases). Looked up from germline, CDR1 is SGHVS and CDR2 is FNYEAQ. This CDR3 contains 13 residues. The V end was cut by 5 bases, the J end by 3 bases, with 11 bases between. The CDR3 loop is CASSPQEIYEQYF. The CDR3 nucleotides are TGTGCCAGCAGCCCACAGGAAATCTACGAGCAGTACTTC.

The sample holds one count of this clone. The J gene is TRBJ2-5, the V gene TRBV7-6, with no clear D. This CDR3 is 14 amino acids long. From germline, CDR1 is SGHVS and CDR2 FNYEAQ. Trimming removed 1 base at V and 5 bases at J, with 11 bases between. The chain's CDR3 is CASSLGSRRETQYF. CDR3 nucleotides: TGTGCCAGCAGCTTAGGAAGCAGGCGGGAGACCCAGTACTTC. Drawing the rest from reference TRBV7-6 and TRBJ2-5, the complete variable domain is GAGVSQSPRYKVTKRGQDVALRCDPISGHVSLYWYRQALGQGPEFLTYFNYEAQQDKSGLPNDRFSAERPEGSISTLTIQRTEQRDSAMYRCASSLGSRRETQYFGPGTRLLVL.

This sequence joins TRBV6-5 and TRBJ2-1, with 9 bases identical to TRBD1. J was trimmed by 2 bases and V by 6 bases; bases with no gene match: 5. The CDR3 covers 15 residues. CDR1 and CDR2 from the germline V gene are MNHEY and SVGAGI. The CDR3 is CASRNRDRAYNEQFF. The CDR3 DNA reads TGTGCCAGCAGAAACCGGGACAGGGCCTACAATGAGCAGTTCTTC.

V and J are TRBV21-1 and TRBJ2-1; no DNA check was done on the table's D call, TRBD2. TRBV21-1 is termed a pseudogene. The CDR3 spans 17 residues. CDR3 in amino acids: CASSKERGLASYNEQFF. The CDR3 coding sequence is TGTGCCAGCAGCAAAGAACGAGGACTAGCTTCCTACAATGAGCAGTTCTTC.

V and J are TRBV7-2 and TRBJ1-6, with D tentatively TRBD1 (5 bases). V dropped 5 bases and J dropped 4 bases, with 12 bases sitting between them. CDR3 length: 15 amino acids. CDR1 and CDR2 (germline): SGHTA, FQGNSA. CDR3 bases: TGTGCCAGCAGCCCACAGGCGAAATATAATTCACCCCTCCACTTT. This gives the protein CASSPQAKYNSPLHF.

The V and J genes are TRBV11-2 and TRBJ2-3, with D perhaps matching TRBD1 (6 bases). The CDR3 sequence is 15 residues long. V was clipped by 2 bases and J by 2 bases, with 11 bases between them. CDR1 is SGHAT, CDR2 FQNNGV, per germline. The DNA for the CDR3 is TGTGCCAGCAGCTTAATCCGGGGACACACAGATACGCAGTATTTT. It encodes CASSLIRGHTDTQYF.

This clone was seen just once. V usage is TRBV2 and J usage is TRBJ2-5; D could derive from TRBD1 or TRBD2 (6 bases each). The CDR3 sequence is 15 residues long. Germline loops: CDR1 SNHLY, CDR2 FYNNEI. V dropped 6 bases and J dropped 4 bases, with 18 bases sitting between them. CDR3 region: CASREIWGAGETQYF. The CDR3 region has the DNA TGTGCCAGCAGGGAGATTTGGGGGGCGGGAGAGACCCAGTACTTC. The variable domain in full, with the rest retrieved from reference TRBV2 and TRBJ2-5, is EPEVTQTPSHQVTQMGQEVILRCVPISNHLYFYWYRQILGQKVEFLVSFYNNEISEKSEIFDDQFSVERPDGSNFTLKIRSTKLEDSAMYFCASREIWGAGETQYFGPGTRLLVL.

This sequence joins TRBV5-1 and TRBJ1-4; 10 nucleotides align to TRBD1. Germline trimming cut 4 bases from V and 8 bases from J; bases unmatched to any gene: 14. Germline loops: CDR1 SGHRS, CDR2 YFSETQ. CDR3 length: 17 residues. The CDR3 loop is CASSRAQRQGAREKLFF. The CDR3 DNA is TGCGCCAGCAGCCGCGCCCAAAGACAGGGGGCCCGCGAAAAACTGTTTTTT. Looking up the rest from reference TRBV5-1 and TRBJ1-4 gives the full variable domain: KAGVTQTPRYLIKTRGQQVTLSCSPISGHRSVSWYQQTPGQGLQFLFEYFSETQRNKGNFPGRFSGRQFSNSRSEMNVSTLELGDSALYLCASSRAQRQGAREKLFFGSGTQLSVL.

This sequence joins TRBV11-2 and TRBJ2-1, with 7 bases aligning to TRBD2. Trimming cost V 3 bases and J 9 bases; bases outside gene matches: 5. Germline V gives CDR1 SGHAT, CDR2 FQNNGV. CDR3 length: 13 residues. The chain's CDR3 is CASSFGGVGEQFF. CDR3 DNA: TGTGCCAGCAGCTTTGGGGGGGTGGGTGAGCAGTTCTTC.

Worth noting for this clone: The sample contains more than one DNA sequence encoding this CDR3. This CDR3 is CAIRASLGETQYF. The DNA of the CDR3 is TGTGCCATTAGGGCCTCCCTCGGAGAGACCCAGTACTTC. The gene calls are TRBV10-3 and TRBJ2-5, with D uncertain. Trimming shortened V by 9 bases and J by 4 bases, and 15 bases separated the two germline ends. CDR1 and CDR2 from the germline V gene are ENHRY and SYGVKD. CDR3 length: 13 residues.

The CDR3 region is CASSAGLAGPRGTGELFF. Written as DNA, the CDR3 is TGTGCCAGCAGCGCGGGACTAGCGGGGCCCCGTGGCACCGGGGAGCTGTTTTTT. The chain uses TRBV9 and TRBJ2-2; 13 bases align to TRBD2. CDR1 SGDLS and CDR2 YYNGEE come from the germline V gene. This CDR3 has 18 amino acids. Trimming removed 3 bases from V and 4 bases from J; junction bases left unmatched: 9. The full variable domain, rest sourced from reference TRBV9 and TRBJ2-2, is DSGVTQTPKHLITATGQRVTLRCSPRSGDLSVYWYQQSLDQGLQFLIQYYNGEERAKGNILERFSAQQFPDLHSELNLSSLELGDSALYFCASSAGLAGPRGTGELFFGEGSRLTVL.

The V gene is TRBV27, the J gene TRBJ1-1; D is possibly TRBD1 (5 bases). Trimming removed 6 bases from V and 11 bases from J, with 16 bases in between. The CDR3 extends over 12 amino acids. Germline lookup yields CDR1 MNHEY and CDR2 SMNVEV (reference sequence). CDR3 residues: CASSDPGGRAFF. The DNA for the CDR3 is TGTGCCAGCAGCGACCCTGGGGGGAGGGCTTTCTTT.

In nucleotides, the CDR3 is TGTGCCAGCAGCTTGGAGGCTAGCGGGACCCTCTCTGGGGCCAACGTCCTGACTTTC. This sequence encodes CASSLEASGTLSGANVLTF. The rearrangement uses TRBV5-6 and TRBJ2-6, with TRBD2 identical over 9 bases. J lost 0 bases, V lost 0 bases, and 7 bases had no gene match. The CDR3 has 19 amino acids. The germline gives CDR1 SGHDT, CDR2 YYEEEE.

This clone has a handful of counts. The CDR3 region is CASSERGQGASDTQYF. As DNA, the CDR3 is TGCGCCAGCAGCGAAAGGGGGCAGGGGGCATCAGATACGCAGTATTTT. V is TRBV5-1 and J is TRBJ2-3, with TRBD1 matching over 8 bases. There are 16 residues in the CDR3. J was trimmed by 4 bases and V by 4 bases; bases with no gene match: 11. Germline CDR1 SGHRS, CDR2 YFSETQ.

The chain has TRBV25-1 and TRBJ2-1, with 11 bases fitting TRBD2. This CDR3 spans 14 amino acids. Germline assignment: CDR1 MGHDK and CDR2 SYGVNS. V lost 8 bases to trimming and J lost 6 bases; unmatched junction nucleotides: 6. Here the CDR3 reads CASRTSGRTNEQFF. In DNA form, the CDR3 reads TGTGCCAGCCGTACTAGCGGGAGAACCAATGAGCAGTTCTTC.

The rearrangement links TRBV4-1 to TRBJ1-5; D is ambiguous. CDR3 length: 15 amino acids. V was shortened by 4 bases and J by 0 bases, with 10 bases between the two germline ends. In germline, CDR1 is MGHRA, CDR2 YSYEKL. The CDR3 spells CASSPQENSNQPQHF. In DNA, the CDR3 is TGCGCCAGCAGCCCGCAGGAGAATAGCAATCAGCCCCAGCATTTT.

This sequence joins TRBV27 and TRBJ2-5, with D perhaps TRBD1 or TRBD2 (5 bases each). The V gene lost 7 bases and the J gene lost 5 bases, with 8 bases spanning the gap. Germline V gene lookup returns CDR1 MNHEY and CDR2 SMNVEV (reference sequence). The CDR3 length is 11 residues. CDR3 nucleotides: TGTGCCAGCACCGAGGGGGAGACCCAGTACTTC. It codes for CASTEGETQYF.

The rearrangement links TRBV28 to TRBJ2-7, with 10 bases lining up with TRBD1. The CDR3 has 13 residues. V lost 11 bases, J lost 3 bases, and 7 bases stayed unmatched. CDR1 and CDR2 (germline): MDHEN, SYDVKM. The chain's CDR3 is CAGRGQGNYEQYF. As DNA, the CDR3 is TGTGCCGGGAGGGGACAGGGGAACTACGAGCAGTACTTC.

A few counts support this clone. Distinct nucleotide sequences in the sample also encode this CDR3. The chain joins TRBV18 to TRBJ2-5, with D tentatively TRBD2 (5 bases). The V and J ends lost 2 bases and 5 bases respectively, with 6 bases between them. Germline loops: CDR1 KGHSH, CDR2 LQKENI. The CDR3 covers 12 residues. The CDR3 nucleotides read TGTGCCAGCTCACCAGGCGGGGAGACCCAGTACTTC. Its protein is CASSPGGETQYF. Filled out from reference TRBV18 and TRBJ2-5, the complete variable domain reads NAGVMQNPRHLVRRRGQEARLRCSPMKGHSHVYWYRQLPEEGLKFMVYLQKENIIDESGMPKERFSAEFPKEGPSILRIQQVVRGDSAAYFCASSPGGETQYFGPGTRLLVL.

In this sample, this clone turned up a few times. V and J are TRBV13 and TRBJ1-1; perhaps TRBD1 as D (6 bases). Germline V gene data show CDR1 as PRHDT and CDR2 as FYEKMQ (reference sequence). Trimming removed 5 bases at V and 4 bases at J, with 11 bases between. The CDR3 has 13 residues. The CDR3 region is CASSKQGTTEAFF. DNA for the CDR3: TGTGCCAGCAGCAAACAGGGCACCACTGAAGCTTTCTTT.

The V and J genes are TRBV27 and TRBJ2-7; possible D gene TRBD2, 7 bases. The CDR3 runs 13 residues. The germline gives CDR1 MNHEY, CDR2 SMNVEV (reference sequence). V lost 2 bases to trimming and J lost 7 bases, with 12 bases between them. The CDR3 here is CASSLLGGGEQYF. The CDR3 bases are TGTGCCAGCAGTTTACTGGGAGGGGGAGAGCAGTACTTC.

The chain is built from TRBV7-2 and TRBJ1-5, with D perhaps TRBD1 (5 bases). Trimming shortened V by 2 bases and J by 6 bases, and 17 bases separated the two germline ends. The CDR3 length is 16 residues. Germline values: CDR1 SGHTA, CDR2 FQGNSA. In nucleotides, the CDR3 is TGTGCCAGCAGCTTACAGTTTGGCGGGGCGGGTCAGCCCCAGCATTTT. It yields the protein CASSLQFGGAGQPQHF.

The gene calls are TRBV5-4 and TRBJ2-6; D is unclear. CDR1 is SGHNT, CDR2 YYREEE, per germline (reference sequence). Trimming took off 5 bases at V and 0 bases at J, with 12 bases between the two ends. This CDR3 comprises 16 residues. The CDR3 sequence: CASSWTVSSGANVLTF. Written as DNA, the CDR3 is TGTGCCAGCAGTTGGACCGTGAGCTCTGGGGCCAACGTCCTGACTTTC.

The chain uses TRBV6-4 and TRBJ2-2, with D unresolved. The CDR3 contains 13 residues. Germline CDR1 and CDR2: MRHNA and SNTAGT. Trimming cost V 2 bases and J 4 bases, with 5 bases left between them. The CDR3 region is CASSDGTTGELFF. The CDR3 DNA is TGTGCCAGCAGTGACGGTACCACCGGGGAGCTGTTTTTT.

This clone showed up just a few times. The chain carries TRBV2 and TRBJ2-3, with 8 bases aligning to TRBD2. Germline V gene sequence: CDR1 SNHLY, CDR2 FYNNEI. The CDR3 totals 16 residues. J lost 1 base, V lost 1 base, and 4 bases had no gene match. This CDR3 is CASSEGGLGGTDTQYF. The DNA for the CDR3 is TGTGCCAGCAGTGAAGGGGGACTAGGGGGCACAGATACGCAGTATTTT.

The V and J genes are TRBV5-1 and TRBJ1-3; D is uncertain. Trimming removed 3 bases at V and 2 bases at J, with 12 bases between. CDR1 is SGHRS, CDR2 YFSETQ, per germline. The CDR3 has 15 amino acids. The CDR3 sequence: CASSSEILPGNTIYF. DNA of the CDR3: TGCGCCAGCAGCTCAGAGATCCTCCCTGGAAACACCATATATTTT.

CDR3 amino acids: CASSESAGQLGEQYF. The CDR3 coding sequence is TGCGCCAGCAGTGAGTCCGCAGGACAGTTGGGCGAGCAGTACTTC. The chain carries TRBV10-1 and TRBJ2-7, with D possibly being TRBD1 (6 bases). Trimming stripped 0 bases from V and 6 bases from J, with 15 bases between. CDR1 and CDR2 (germline): WNHNN, SYGVQD (reference sequence). The CDR3 has 15 amino acids.

The CDR3 is CASSYSAGRLGGYTF. CDR3 DNA: TGTGCCAGCAGTTACTCCGCGGGACGACTAGGAGGCTACACCTTC. This chain connects TRBV6-6 to TRBJ1-2, with a weak D call TRBD1 (5 bases). CDR3 size: 15 residues. The germline V gene encodes CDR1 MNHNY and CDR2 SVGAGI (reference sequence). V lost 0 bases to trimming and J lost 8 bases, with 16 bases between them.

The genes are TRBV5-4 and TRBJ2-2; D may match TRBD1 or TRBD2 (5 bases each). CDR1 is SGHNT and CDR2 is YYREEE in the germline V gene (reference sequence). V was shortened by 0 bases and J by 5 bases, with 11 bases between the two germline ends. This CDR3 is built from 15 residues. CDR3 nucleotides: TGTGCCAGCAGCTTGGAGGCTGGGGGAACCGGGGAGCTGTTTTTT. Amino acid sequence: CASSLEAGGTGELFF.

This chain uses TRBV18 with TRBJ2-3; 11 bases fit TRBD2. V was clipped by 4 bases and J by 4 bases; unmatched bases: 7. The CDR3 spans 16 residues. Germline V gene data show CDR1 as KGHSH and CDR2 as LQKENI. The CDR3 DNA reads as TGTGCCAGCTCACTTTCCGGGACTAGCGGCGCAGATACGCAGTATTTT. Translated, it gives CASSLSGTSGADTQYF.

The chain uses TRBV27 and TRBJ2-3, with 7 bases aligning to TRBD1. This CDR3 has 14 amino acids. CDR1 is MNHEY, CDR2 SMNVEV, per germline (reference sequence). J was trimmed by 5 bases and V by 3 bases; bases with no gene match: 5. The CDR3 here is CASSFNRGKDTQYF. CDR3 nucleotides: TGTGCCAGCAGTTTTAACAGGGGTAAAGATACGCAGTATTTT.

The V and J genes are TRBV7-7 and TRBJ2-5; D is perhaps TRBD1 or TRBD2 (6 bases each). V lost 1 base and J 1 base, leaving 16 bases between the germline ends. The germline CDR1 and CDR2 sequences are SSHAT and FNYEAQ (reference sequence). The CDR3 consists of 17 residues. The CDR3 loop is CASSLGSGRGLQETQYF. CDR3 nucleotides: TGTGCCAGCAGCTTAGGATCCGGTCGGGGGCTCCAAGAGACCCAGTACTTC.